This T cell receptor beta chain was found in a study of blood T cells in healthy people across ages. PCR was performed a second time for roughly 7 to 11 cycles using a sample-barcoded 5' primer and a J-beta primer mix. TCRdb reanalysed the 5' RACE reads using MiXCR and keeps one entry per CDR3 protein. The sample includes roughly 1,300,000 distinct CDR3 sequences, 45% to 70% of them seen just once. As concerns this clonotype: Its cognate antigen is unknown.

Germline-derived CDR1 and CDR2 are MGHDK and SYGVNS. This CDR3 comprises 16 residues. Trimming took 1 base from V and 5 from J; bases not matched to a gene: 6. Study conclusions and caveats: Significant beta diversity loss was already apparent by age approximately 40, declining roughly linearly.

The clonotype was recovered from a man in his late teens or twenties in good health. This chain connects TRBV25-1 to TRBJ2-5; 11 bases match TRBD2. Sequences were obtained from blood. The CDR3 DNA is TGTGCCAGCAGTGAATCGACTAGCGGGATAGGGGAGACCCAGTACTTC. Its protein is CASSESTSGIGETQYF.